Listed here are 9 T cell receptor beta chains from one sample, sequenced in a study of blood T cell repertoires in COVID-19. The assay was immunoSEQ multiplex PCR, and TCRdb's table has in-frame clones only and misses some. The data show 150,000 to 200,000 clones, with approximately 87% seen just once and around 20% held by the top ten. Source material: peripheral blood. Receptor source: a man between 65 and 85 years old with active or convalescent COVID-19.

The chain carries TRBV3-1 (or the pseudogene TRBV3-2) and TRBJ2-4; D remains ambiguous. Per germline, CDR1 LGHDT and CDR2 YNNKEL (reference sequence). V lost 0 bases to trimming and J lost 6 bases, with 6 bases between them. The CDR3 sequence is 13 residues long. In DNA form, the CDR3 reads TGTGCCAGCAGCCAAGACGGCGGAAACATTCAGTACTTC. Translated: CASSQDGGNIQYF.

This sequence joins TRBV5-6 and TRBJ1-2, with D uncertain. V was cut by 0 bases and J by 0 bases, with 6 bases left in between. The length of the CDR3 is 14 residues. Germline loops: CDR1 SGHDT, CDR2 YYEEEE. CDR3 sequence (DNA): TGTGCCAGCAGCTTGGTTCGCGCTAACTATGGCTACACCTTC. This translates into CASSLVRANYGYTF.

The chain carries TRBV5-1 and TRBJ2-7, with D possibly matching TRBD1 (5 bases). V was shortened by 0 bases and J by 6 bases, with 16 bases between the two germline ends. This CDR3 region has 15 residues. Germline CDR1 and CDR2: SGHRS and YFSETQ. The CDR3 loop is CASSLGSGSASEQYF. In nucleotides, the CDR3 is TGCGCCAGCAGCTTGGGGTCAGGGTCGGCGTCCGAGCAGTACTTC.

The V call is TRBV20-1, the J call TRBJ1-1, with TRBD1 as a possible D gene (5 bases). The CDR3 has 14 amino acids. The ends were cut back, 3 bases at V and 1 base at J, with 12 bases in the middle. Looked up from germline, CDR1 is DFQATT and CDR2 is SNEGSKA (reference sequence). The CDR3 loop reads CSASGGVSNTEAFF. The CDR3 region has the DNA TGCAGTGCTAGTGGGGGGGTCTCGAACACTGAAGCTTTCTTT.

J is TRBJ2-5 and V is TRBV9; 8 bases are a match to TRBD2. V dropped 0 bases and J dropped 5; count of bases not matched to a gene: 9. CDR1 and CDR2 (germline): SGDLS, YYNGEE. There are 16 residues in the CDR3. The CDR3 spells CASSVGASGYFETQYF. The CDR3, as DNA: TGTGCCAGCAGCGTAGGGGCTAGCGGGTACTTTGAGACCCAGTACTTC.

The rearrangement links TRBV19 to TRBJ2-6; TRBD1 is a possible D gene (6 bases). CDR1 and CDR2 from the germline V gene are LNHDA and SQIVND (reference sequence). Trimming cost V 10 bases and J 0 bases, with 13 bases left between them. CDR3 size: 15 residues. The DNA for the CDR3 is TGTGCCACCCGGGACATTCACTCTGGGGCCAACGTCCTGACTTTC. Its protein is CATRDIHSGANVLTF.

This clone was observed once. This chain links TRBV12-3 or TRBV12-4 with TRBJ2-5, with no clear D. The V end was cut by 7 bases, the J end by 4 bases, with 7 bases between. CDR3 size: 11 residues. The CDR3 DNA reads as TGTGCCAGCACCTCAGGAGAGACCCAGTACTTC. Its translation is CASTSGETQYF.

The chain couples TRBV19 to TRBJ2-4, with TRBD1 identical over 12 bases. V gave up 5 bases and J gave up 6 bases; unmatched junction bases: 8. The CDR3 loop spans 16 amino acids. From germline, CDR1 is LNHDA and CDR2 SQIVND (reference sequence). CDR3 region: CASSFPGQGAGNIQYF. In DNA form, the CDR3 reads TGTGCCAGTAGTTTCCCGGGACAGGGGGCCGGAAACATTCAGTACTTC.

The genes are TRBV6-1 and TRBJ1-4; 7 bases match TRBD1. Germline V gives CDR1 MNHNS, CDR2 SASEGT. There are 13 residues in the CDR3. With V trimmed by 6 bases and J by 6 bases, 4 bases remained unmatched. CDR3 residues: CASSRQGYEKLFF. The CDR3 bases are TGTGCCAGCAGCCGACAGGGATATGAAAAACTGTTTTTT.